The rows below give T cell receptor beta chains drawn from one sample of a study of Ad26.COV2.S vaccination and SARS-CoV-2 variants. Assay used: immunoSEQ multiplex PCR; TCRdb lists only in-frame clones, some missing. The sample shows more than 350,000 clones, around nine tenths of them seen only once. The starting material was peripheral blood, obtained in a trial of Ad26.COV2.S vaccine versus placebo. The receptors shown here come from a person aged 18 to 65 who received the Ad26.COV2.S COVID-19 vaccine or a placebo. Each CDR3 is given with its conserved first and last residue. The D gene is left open where the match is weak. For some rows the clone size is stated as once, few or many, or as a class when expanded; others skip it.

D gene | J gene | clone size | V gene | CDR3 protein | CDR3 DNA
- | TRBJ1-6 | few | TRBV28 | CASSSSVSNSPLHF | TGTGCCAGCAGTTCGAGTGTCAGTAATTCACCCCTCCACTTT
TRBD2 | TRBJ2-2 | - | TRBV9 | CASSPSGLAGVTGELFF | TGTGCCAGCAGCCCTTCGGGACTAGCGGGAGTTACCGGGGAGCTGTTTTTT
TRBD2 | TRBJ2-1 | - | TRBV9 | CASSGGALAGGNEQFF | TGTGCCAGCAGCGGAGGGGCCCTAGCGGGAGGCAATGAGCAGTTCTTC
- | TRBJ2-7 | - | TRBV2 | CASSLQGYEQYF | TGTGCCAGCAGCCTACAGGGCTACGAGCAGTACTTC
- | TRBJ1-6 | - | TRBV5-1 | CASSLRGESYNSPLHF | TGCGCCAGCAGCTTGAGGGGAGAATCCTATAATTCACCCCTCCACTTT
TRBD1 | TRBJ2-1 | once | TRBV3-1/TRBV3-2 | CASSQSDRGPEQFF | TGTGCCAGCAGCCAATCGGACAGGGGGCCTGAGCAGTTCTTC
- | TRBJ1-1 | - | TRBV27 | CASSEGGGGNTEAFF | TGTGCCAGCAGTGAGGGGGGCGGGGGGAACACTGAAGCTTTCTTT
- | TRBJ2-7 | - | TRBV6-5 | CASSYTGTNYEQYF | TGTGCCAGCAGTTATACGGGGACAAACTACGAGCAGTACTTC
- | TRBJ1-1 | - | TRBV4-3 | CASSQMAGSNTEAFF | TGCGCCAGCAGCCAGATGGCAGGGTCGAACACTGAAGCTTTCTTT
TRBD1 | TRBJ2-7 | - | TRBV6-2/TRBV6-3 | CASSNVTQGYAYEQYF | TGTGCCAGCAGCAATGTGACACAGGGGTACGCCTACGAGCAGTACTTC
- | TRBJ2-3 | - | TRBV6-4 | CASSPDPGTTDTQYF | TGTGCCAGCAGTCCCGACCCCGGGACTACAGATACGCAGTATTTT
- | TRBJ1-1 | - | TRBV7-9 | CASSPSPGALNTEAFF | TGTGCCAGCAGCCCCTCCCCCGGGGCCTTAAACACTGAAGCTTTCTTT
- | TRBJ1-2 | - | TRBV4-3 | CASSRETGRGYTF | TGCGCCAGCAGCCGAGAAACAGGGAGGGGCTACACCTTC
- | TRBJ1-5 | - | TRBV27 | CASRPPGIQPQHF | TGTGCCAGCAGGCCGCCGGGGATTCAGCCCCAGCATTTT
TRBD1 | TRBJ2-1 | - | TRBV11-2 | CASSIKGQSSYNEQFF | TGTGCCAGCAGCATCAAGGGACAGAGCTCCTACAATGAGCAGTTCTTC
TRBD1 | TRBJ2-1 | - | TRBV7-3 | CASSADRGYEQFF | TGTGCCAGCAGCGCGGACAGGGGGTATGAGCAGTTCTTC
- | TRBJ2-1 | - | TRBV4-1 | CASSPGGTGDNEQFF | TGCGCCAGCAGCCCGGGGGGAACAGGGGACAATGAGCAGTTCTTC
- | TRBJ2-7 | - | TRBV5-1 | CASSLPTKFYEQYF | TGCGCCAGCAGCTTACCTACGAAATTCTACGAGCAGTACTTC
TRBD2 | TRBJ2-7 | - | TRBV7-8 | CASSLSRTSGSDEQYF | TGTGCCAGCAGCTTATCTAGGACTAGCGGGAGTGATGAGCAGTACTTC
- | TRBJ2-6 | once | TRBV5-1 | CASSGRQRRTAGANVLTF | TGCGCCAGCAGCGGTAGACAGAGGAGGACTGCTGGGGCCAACGTCCTGACTTTC
TRBD2 | TRBJ2-1 | - | TRBV6-7 | CASSLIQLAGGWNEQFF | TGTGCCAGCAGCTTAATCCAACTAGCGGGAGGGTGGAATGAGCAGTTCTTC
TRBD2 | TRBJ2-2 | - | TRBV6-5 | CASTMASGHGELFF | TGTGCCAGCACCATGGCTAGCGGGCACGGGGAGCTGTTTTTT
- | TRBJ2-1 | - | TRBV12-3/TRBV12-4 | CASSLWGEEQFF | TGTGCCAGCAGTTTGTGGGGTGAGGAGCAGTTCTTC
- | TRBJ1-1 | - | TRBV5-4 | CASSLALNTEAFF | TGTGCCAGCAGCTTGGCCCTGAACACTGAAGCTTTCTTT
- | TRBJ1-3 | - | TRBV5-6 | CASSPAGHSGNTIYF | TGTGCCAGCAGCCCGGCGGGGCACTCTGGAAACACCATATATTTT
- | TRBJ1-1 | - | TRBV19 | CASSPQGLNTEAFF | TGTGCCAGTAGCCCGCAGGGCTTGAACACTGAAGCTTTCTTT
- | TRBJ1-2 | - | TRBV29-1 | CSVQGSGVDGYTF | TGCAGCGTCCAGGGGTCAGGGGTAGACGGCTACACCTTC
- | TRBJ2-1 | - | TRBV7-9 | CASSLSSSYNEQFF | TGTGCCAGCAGCTTGTCCAGTTCCTACAATGAGCAGTTCTTC
TRBD1 | TRBJ1-2 | - | TRBV25-1 | CASSERGLNGYTF | TGTGCCAGCAGTGAGAGGGGGCTTAATGGCTACACCTTC
- | TRBJ2-7 | - | TRBV19 | CASSQQGGYEQYF | TGTGCCAGTAGCCAACAGGGCGGCTACGAGCAGTACTTC
- | TRBJ2-2 | - | TRBV10-3 | CAISGGQNTGELFF | TGTGCCATCAGTGGGGGCCAGAACACCGGGGAGCTGTTTTTT
TRBD2 | TRBJ2-7 | - | TRBV2 | CASSEATSAFSYEQYF | TGTGCCAGCAGTGAAGCGACTAGCGCGTTTTCCTACGAGCAGTACTTC
- | TRBJ2-1 | - | TRBV10-3 | CAISSDRVDIEQFF | TGTGCCATCAGTTCGGACAGAGTGGATATCGAGCAGTTCTTC
- | TRBJ2-7 | - | TRBV6-2/TRBV6-3 | CASSRSDSAYEQYF | TGTGCCAGCAGCCGTTCGGACTCAGCCTACGAGCAGTACTTC
- | TRBJ2-2 | - | TRBV5-1 | CASSLRTGNTGELFF | TGCGCCAGCAGCCTAAGAACAGGAAACACCGGGGAGCTGTTTTTT